The 13 T cell receptor beta chains presented below share a single source sample, sequenced in a study of OX40 agonist ivuxolimab in advanced cancers. The repertoire was sequenced with immunoSEQ multiplex PCR; TCRdb's copy has only in-frame clones and lacks some. Among 70,000 to 85,000 clones listed, around four fifths were seen once. Material: CD4+ or CD8+ T cells sorted from blood, obtained in a trial of the OX40 agonist ivuxolimab. The receptors were gathered from an adult with an advanced solid tumor such as melanoma, head and neck, liver or kidney cancer.

This chain uses TRBV9 with TRBJ1-2; 9 nucleotides align to TRBD1. The ends lost 4 bases at V and 5 bases at J; junction bases unmatched: 24. CDR1 SGDLS and CDR2 YYNGEE come from the germline V gene. This CDR3 spans 20 amino acids. CDR3 loop: CASSPLNPLDRGPLGYGYTF. CDR3 coding DNA: TGTGCCAGCAGCCCCCTCAACCCTTTGGACAGGGGCCCCCTGGGGTATGGCTACACCTTC.

This chain uses TRBV5-4 with TRBJ2-5, with 10 bases lining up with TRBD2. Per the germline V gene, CDR1 is SGHNT and CDR2 is YYREEE (reference sequence). The length of the CDR3 is 16 residues. With 4 bases clipped from V and 4 bases from J, the junction kept 10 bases outside the gene matches. CDR3 DNA sequence: TGTGCCAGCAGCCTCCGGCTAGCGGGGGAGGGAGAGACCCAGTACTTC. This translates into CASSLRLAGEGETQYF.

The CDR3: CASSLFSDNEQFF. The DNA for the CDR3 is TGTGCCAGCAGCTTGTTTAGCGACAATGAGCAGTTCTTC. The rearrangement links TRBV5-4 to TRBJ2-1, with TRBD2 as a possible D gene (5 bases). V gave up 1 base and J gave up 5 bases, with 7 bases separating them. Looked up from germline, CDR1 is SGHNT and CDR2 is YYREEE (reference sequence). The CDR3 has 13 residues.

The chain combines TRBV28 with TRBJ1-2; a weak D match, TRBD1 (6 bases). V shed 8 bases and J shed 7 bases, with 23 bases lying between them. Looked up from germline, CDR1 is MDHEN and CDR2 is SYDVKM. This CDR3 is built from 15 residues. The CDR3 is CASQQGQIGAGGYTF. Written as DNA, the CDR3 is TGTGCCAGCCAGCAAGGACAGATTGGAGCAGGTGGCTACACCTTC.

Only one count was recorded for this clone. The J gene is TRBJ2-1, the V gene TRBV28; D is unclear. This CDR3 region has 16 residues. V was pared by 6 bases and J by 2 bases, with 17 bases between. Germline V CDR1 and CDR2: MDHEN, SYDVKM. The CDR3 loop is CASSQPRTEPYNEQFF. The CDR3 bases are TGTGCCAGCAGCCAACCTCGGACGGAACCCTACAATGAGCAGTTCTTC.

The V and J genes are TRBV15 and TRBJ2-2; 7 bases align to TRBD1. The CDR3 has 15 residues. Per germline, CDR1 LNHNV and CDR2 YYDKDF (reference sequence). The ends lost 4 bases at V and 2 bases at J; junction bases unmatched: 4. This chain's CDR3 is CATSNRDRNTGELFF. The DNA for the CDR3 is TGTGCCACCAGCAACCGGGACAGAAACACCGGGGAGCTGTTTTTT.

The genes are TRBV27 and TRBJ2-1, with unresolved D. CDR3 length equals 13 residues. Trimming removed 3 bases from V and 8 bases from J, with 11 bases in between. Germline assignment: CDR1 MNHEY and CDR2 SMNVEV (reference sequence). CDR3 DNA: TGTGCCAGCAGTTTTTCTGCGTCCCATGAGCAGTTCTTC. Its translation is CASSFSASHEQFF.

The chain uses TRBV6-5 and TRBJ2-2; D tentatively fits TRBD1 or TRBD2 (6 bases each). CDR3 length: 15 amino acids. Germline CDR1 MNHEY, CDR2 SVGAGI. Trimming left V 7 bases short and J 2 bases short, with 14 bases between. CDR3 sequence: CASTEGDSNTGELFF. CDR3 nucleotides: TGTGCCAGCACGGAGGGGGATAGTAACACCGGGGAGCTGTTTTTT.

V is TRBV7-2 and J is TRBJ1-1; D is ambiguous. The V end was cut by 2 bases, the J end by 5 bases, with 12 bases between. This CDR3 has 14 amino acids. Germline V gene lookup returns CDR1 SGHTA and CDR2 FQGNSA. As DNA, the CDR3 is TGTGCCAGCAGCTTAACGGGAACGATGACTGAAGCTTTCTTT. Translation gives CASSLTGTMTEAFF.

V and J are TRBV19 and TRBJ1-2, with D possibly being TRBD1 (5 bases). The V gene's germline CDR1 is LNHDA and CDR2 SQIVND (reference sequence). The CDR3 runs to 13 residues. The germline V and J ends were trimmed by 6 bases and 1 base, with 9 bases remaining between them. CDR3 coding DNA: TGTGCCAGTAGCCTCCAGGGTAACTATGGCTACACCTTC. This gives the protein CASSLQGNYGYTF.

This clone was picked up many times. This rearrangement joins TRBV6-1 to TRBJ1-2, with D perhaps TRBD1 (5 bases). The CDR3 totals 16 residues. V was clipped by 3 bases and J by 4 bases, with 18 bases between them. CDR1 and CDR2 (germline): MNHNS, SASEGT. This CDR3 is CASSETATSGLYGYTF. The CDR3 DNA reads TGTGCCAGCAGTGAGACAGCTACTAGCGGCCTCTATGGCTACACCTTC.

The rearrangement uses TRBV6-1 and TRBJ1-1; D perhaps matches TRBD1 (5 bases). V lost 1 base to trimming and J lost 6 bases, with 12 bases between them. The CDR3 runs 14 residues. Germline V gene lookup returns CDR1 MNHNS and CDR2 SASEGT. The CDR3 reads CASSEGTTGAEAFF. CDR3 coding DNA: TGTGCCAGCAGTGAAGGGACAACGGGAGCTGAAGCTTTCTTT.

The chain carries TRBV5-1 and TRBJ1-2; the D is unclear. The germline V gene encodes CDR1 SGHRS and CDR2 YFSETQ. V was clipped by 4 bases and J by 7 bases, with 20 bases between them. The CDR3 extends over 15 amino acids. The chain's CDR3 is CASSAYGGVDSGYTF. CDR3 coding DNA: TGCGCCAGCAGCGCCTACGGCGGGGTGGATTCTGGCTACACCTTC. Filled out from reference TRBV5-1 and TRBJ1-2, the complete variable domain reads KAGVTQTPRYLIKTRGQQVTLSCSPISGHRSVSWYQQTPGQGLQFLFEYFSETQRNKGNFPGRFSGRQFSNSRSEMNVSTLELGDSALYLCASSAYGGVDSGYTFGSGTRLTVV.